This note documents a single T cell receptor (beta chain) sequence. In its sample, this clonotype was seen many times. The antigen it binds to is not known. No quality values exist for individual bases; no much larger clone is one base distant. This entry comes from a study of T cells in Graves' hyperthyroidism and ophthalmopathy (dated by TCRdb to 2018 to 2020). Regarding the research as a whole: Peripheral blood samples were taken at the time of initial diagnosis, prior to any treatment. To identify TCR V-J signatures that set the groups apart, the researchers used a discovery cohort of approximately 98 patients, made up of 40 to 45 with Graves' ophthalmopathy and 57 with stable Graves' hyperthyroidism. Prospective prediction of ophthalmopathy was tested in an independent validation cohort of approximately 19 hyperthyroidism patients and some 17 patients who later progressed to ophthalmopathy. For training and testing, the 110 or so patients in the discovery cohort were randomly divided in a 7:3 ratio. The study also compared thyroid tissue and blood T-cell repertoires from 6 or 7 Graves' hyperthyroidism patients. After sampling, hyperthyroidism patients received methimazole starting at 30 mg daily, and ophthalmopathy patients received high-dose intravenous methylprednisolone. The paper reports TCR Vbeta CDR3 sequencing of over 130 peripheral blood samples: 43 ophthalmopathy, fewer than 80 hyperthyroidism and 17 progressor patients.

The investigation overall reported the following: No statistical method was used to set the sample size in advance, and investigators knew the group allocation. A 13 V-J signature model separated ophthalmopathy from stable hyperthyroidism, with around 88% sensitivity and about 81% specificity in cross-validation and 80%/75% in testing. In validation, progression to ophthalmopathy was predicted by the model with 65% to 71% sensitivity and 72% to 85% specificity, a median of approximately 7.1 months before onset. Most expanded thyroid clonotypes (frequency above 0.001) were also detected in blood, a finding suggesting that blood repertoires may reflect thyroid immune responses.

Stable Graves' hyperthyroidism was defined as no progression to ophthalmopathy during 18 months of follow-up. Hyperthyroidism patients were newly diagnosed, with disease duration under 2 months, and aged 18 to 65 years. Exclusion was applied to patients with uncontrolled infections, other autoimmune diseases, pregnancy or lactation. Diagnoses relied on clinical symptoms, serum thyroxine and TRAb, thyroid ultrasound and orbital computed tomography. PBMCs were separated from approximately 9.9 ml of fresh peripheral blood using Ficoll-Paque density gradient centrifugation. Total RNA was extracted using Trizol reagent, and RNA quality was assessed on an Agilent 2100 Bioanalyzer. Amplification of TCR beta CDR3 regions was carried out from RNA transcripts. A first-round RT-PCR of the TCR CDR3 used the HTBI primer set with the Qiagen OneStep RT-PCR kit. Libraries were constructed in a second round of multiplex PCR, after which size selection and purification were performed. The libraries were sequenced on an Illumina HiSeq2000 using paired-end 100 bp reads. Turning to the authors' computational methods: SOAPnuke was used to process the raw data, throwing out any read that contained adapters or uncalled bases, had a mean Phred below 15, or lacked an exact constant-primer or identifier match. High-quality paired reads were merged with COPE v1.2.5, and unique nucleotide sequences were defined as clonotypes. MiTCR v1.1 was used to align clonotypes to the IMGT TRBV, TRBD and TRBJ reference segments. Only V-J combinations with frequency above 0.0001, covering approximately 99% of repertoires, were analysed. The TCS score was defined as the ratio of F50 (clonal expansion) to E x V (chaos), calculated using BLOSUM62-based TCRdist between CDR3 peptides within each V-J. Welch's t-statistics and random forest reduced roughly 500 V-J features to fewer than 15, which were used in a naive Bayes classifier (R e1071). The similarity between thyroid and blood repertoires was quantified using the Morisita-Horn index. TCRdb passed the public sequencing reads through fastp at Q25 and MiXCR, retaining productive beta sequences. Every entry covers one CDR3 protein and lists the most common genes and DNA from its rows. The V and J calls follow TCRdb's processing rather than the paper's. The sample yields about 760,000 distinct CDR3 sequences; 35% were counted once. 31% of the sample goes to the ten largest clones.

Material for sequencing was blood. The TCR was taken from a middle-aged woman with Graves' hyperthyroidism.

Read as DNA, the sequence is TGTGCCAGCAGCCCCCGACAGAACTCCTACGAGCAGTACTTC. Its coded protein is CASSPRQNSYEQYF. In this chain, TRBV7-2 is recombined with TRBJ2-7; matching of 5 bases hints at TRBD1 as the D gene. The CDR3 runs 14 residues from the cysteine to the phenylalanine. Only the CDR3 part of the read is kept: 42 bases, read in frame from the first base. CDR1 and CDR2 (SGHTA, FQGNSA) derive from the germline V gene. V drops 5 bases and J drops 0 bases, leaving 11 bases in between.